The sequence of this T cell receptor beta chain was determined in a study of cytomegalovirus exposure and HLA in healthy donors. Turning to the study itself: In terms of ancestry, the Caucasian-associated cluster contained 80% to 90% of the roughly 400 genotyped donors. Study results and caveats: A missense DCLRE1C variant was associated with V- and J-gene trimming of TCR beta chains in a later analysis, and an independent cohort replicated the association.

PCR was performed using 60 Vbeta and 13 Jbeta primers. The table came from immunoSEQ multiplex PCR; TCRdb's copy has only in-frame clones and leaves some out. The repertoire holds approximately 160,000 clones, with over 70% as singletons. A note on this clone: The antigen is unknown.

The CDR3 totals 14 residues. The ends were cut back, 0 bases at V and 2 bases at J, with 5 bases in the middle. Per germline, CDR1 SEHNR and CDR2 FQNEAQ (reference sequence). This clonotype was obtained from a middle-aged woman in good health and CMV-seropositive. The J gene is TRBJ2-1, the V gene TRBV7-9; D is ambiguous. Sequenced material: PBMCs. CDR3 loop: CASSLAGPYNEQFF. The CDR3 nucleotides are TGTGCCAGCAGCTTAGCTGGCCCCTACAATGAGCAGTTCTTC. Based on the CDR3 plus reference TRBV7-9 and TRBJ2-1, the full variable domain is DTGVSQNPRHKITKRGQNVTFRCDPISEHNRLYWYRQTLGQGPEFLTYFQNEAQLEKSRLLSDRFSAERPKGSFSTLEIQRTEQGDSAMYLCASSLAGPYNEQFFGPGTRLTVL.